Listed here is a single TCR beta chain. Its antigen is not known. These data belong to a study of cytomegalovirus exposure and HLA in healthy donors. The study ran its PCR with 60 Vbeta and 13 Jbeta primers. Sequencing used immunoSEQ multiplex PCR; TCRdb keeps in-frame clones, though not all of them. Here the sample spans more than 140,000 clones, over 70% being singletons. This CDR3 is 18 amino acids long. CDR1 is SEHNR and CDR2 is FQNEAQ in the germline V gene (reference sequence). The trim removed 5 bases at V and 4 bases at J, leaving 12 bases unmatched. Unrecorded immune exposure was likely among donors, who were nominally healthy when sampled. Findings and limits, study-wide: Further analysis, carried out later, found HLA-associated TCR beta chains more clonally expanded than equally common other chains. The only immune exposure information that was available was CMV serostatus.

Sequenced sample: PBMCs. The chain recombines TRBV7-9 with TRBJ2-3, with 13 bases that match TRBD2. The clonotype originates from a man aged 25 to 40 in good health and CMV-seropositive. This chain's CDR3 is CASSITERTSGRSDTQYF. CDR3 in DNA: TGTGCCAGCAGCATTACAGAACGGACTAGCGGGAGATCAGATACGCAGTATTTT.